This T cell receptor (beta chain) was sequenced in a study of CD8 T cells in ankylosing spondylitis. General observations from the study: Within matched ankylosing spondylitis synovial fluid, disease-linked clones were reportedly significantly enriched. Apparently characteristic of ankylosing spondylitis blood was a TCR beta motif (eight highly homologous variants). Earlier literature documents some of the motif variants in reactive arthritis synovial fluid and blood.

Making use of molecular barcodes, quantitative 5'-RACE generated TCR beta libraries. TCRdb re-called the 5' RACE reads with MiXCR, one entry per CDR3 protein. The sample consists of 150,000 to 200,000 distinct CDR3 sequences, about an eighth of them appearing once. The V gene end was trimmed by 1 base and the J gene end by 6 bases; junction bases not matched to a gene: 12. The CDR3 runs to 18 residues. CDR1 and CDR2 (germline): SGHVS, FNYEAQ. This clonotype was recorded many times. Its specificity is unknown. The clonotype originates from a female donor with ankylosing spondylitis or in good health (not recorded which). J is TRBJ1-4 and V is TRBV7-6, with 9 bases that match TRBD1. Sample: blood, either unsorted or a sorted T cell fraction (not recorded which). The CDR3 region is CASSLVPTGGTGYEKLFF. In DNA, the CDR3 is TGTGCCAGCAGCTTAGTACCGACAGGCGGGACAGGGTATGAAAAACTGTTTTTT. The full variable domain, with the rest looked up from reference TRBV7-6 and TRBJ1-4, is GAGVSQSPRYKVTKRGQDVALRCDPISGHVSLYWYRQALGQGPEFLTYFNYEAQQDKSGLPNDRFSAERPEGSISTLTIQRTEQRDSAMYRCASSLVPTGGTGYEKLFFGSGTQLSVL.